These 14 T cell receptor beta chains originate from one sample sequenced in a study of blood T cell repertoires in COVID-19. This table comes from immunoSEQ multiplex PCR, and its TCRdb copy is limited to in-frame clones, with some not included. The sample records 110,000 to 150,000 clones, 82% being singletons. The sample taken for sequencing was peripheral blood. All receptors come from a woman aged 80 or over with acute or convalescent COVID-19.

V and J are TRBV6-4 and TRBJ1-2; 10 positions match TRBD1. The germline CDR1 and CDR2 sequences are MRHNA and SNTAGT. V shed 4 bases and J 7 bases; nucleotides not matched to a gene: 6. CDR3 length: 14 residues. In nucleotides, the CDR3 is TGTGCCAGCAGTGTGACAGGGGGCGCGGGTGGCTACACCTTC. This encodes CASSVTGGAGGYTF.

This sequence joins TRBV5-1 and TRBJ2-1; 8 bases agree with TRBD2. The J segment lost 0 bases and the V segment lost 9 bases, leaving 11 bases of the junction unmatched. The CDR3 consists of 16 residues. Germline V lookup: CDR1 SGHRS, CDR2 YFSETQ. The CDR3: CANDDPGRDSYNEQFF. The CDR3, as DNA: TGCGCCAACGACGACCCCGGGAGGGACTCCTACAATGAGCAGTTCTTC.

The gene calls are TRBV7-9 and TRBJ1-1; no clear D gene. Germline values: CDR1 SEHNR, CDR2 FQNEAQ (reference sequence). V lost 5 bases to trimming and J lost 3 bases, with 7 bases between them. The CDR3 totals 12 residues. The CDR3 coding sequence is TGTGCCAGCAGCCTACCTCACACTGAAGCTTTCTTT. It encodes CASSLPHTEAFF. Variable domain in full (rest from reference TRBV7-9 and TRBJ1-1): DTGVSQNPRHKITKRGQNVTFRCDPISEHNRLYWYRQTLGQGPEFLTYFQNEAQLEKSRLLSDRFSAERPKGSFSTLEIQRTEQGDSAMYLCASSLPHTEAFFGQGTRLTVV.

The gene calls are TRBV11-3 and TRBJ2-5; 8 nucleotides line up with TRBD1. V was pared by 1 base and J by 2 bases, with 9 bases of the junction left unmatched. Germline V gene data show CDR1 as SGHNT and CDR2 as YENEEA. This CDR3 has 17 residues. The CDR3 protein is CASSLGGYTGGQETQYF. CDR3 nucleotide sequence: TGTGCCAGCAGCTTAGGCGGATACACAGGGGGTCAAGAGACCCAGTACTTC.

The V gene is TRBV6-5, the J gene TRBJ2-5; 10 positions match TRBD2. This CDR3 has 15 residues. Trimming at V came to 6 bases and at J to 0 bases, leaving 4 bases not matched to a gene. CDR1 MNHEY and CDR2 SVGAGI come from the germline V gene. In DNA, the CDR3 is TGTGCCAGCAGGACTAGCGGGCTAGACCAAGAGACCCAGTACTTC. Its protein product is CASRTSGLDQETQYF.

V usage is TRBV18 and J usage is TRBJ2-1, with D perhaps matching TRBD1 (6 bases). The germline gives CDR1 KGHSH, CDR2 LQKENI. This CDR3 is 15 amino acids long. Trimming cost V 4 bases and J 6 bases, with 16 bases left between them. The CDR3 DNA is TGTGCCAGCTCACTATTCCGGGACATTGTCAATGAGCAGTTCTTC. The encoded protein is CASSLFRDIVNEQFF.

A single count supports this clone. The V gene is TRBV5-1, the J gene TRBJ2-2, with D unclear. The CDR3 consists of 13 residues. Germline-derived CDR1 and CDR2 are SGHRS and YFSETQ. Trimming pared 7 bases from V and 5 bases from J, leaving 12 bases between. This CDR3 reads CASHPTQTGELFF. The CDR3, as DNA: TGCGCCAGCCATCCAACACAAACCGGGGAGCTGTTTTTT.

The gene calls are TRBV19 and TRBJ2-7; 7 bases agree with TRBD1. The CDR3 is made up of 14 amino acids. V gave up 7 bases and J gave up 0 bases; unmatched junction bases: 6. Germline CDR1 is LNHDA and CDR2 is SQIVND (reference sequence). Here the CDR3 DNA reads TGTGCCAGTATCTCGGACAGGTACTCCTACGAGCAGTACTTC. Translating gives CASISDRYSYEQYF. Based on the CDR3 plus reference TRBV19 and TRBJ2-7, the full variable domain is DGGITQSPKYLFRKEGQNVTLSCEQNLNHDAMYWYRQDPGQGLRLIYYSQIVNDFQKGDIAEGYSVSREKKESFPLTVTSAQKNPTAFYLCASISDRYSYEQYFGPGTRLTVT.

This chain connects TRBV19 to TRBJ1-5; 12 bases fit TRBD1. With V trimmed by 0 bases and J by 1 base, 7 bases remained unmatched. The CDR3 is 19 residues long. Germline assignment: CDR1 LNHDA and CDR2 SQIVND (reference sequence). The CDR3 region has the DNA TGTGCCAGTAGTATAGAGGTGGGACAGGGGGCCGACAGCAATCAGCCCCAGCATTTT. It codes for CASSIEVGQGADSNQPQHF.

This clone was seen only a few times. The V call is TRBV3-1 (or the pseudogene TRBV3-2), the J call TRBJ1-3, with TRBD1 identical over 8 bases. J lost 9 bases, V lost 4 bases, and 11 bases had no gene match. This CDR3 is 15 amino acids long. Germline assignment: CDR1 LGHDT and CDR2 YNNKEL (reference sequence). The DNA of the CDR3 is TGTGCCAGCAGCCCTAATGGACAGGGCGGGAGCACCATATATTTT. Its protein product is CASSPNGQGGSTIYF.

V usage is TRBV28 and J usage is TRBJ2-3; 9 positions match TRBD2. The CDR3 length is 14 residues. The trim removed 6 bases at V and 5 bases at J, leaving 6 bases unmatched. Looked up from germline, CDR1 is MDHEN and CDR2 is SYDVKM. CDR3 bases: TGTGCCAGCAGACCCTGGACTAGCGTAGATACGCAGTATTTT. Its translation: CASRPWTSVDTQYF.

The chain is built from TRBV3-1 (or the pseudogene TRBV3-2) and TRBJ2-3; tentatively, D is TRBD1 (6 bases). The CDR3 has 12 amino acids. Trimming removed 3 bases at V and 5 bases at J, with 6 bases between. Germline CDR1 LGHDT, CDR2 YNNKEL (reference sequence). CDR3 DNA sequence: TGTGCCAGCAGCCACAGGGGAGATACGCAGTATTTT. It encodes CASSHRGDTQYF.

There are a few counts of this clone. The rearrangement joins TRBV11-2 to TRBJ2-1; the match to TRBD2 covers 9 bases. This CDR3 is 18 amino acids long. Germline values: CDR1 SGHAT, CDR2 FQNNGV. V trimming: 1 base; J trimming: 1 base; junction bases outside the gene matches: 8. CDR3 DNA: TGTGCCAGCAGCTTAGGGCTAGCGGGGACATTTTCCTACAATGAGCAGTTCTTC. It translates to CASSLGLAGTFSYNEQFF.

This rearrangement joins TRBV19 to TRBJ1-1; possible D gene TRBD1, 5 bases. V was trimmed by 5 bases and J by 0 bases, leaving 13 bases between them. Germline V gene sequence: CDR1 LNHDA, CDR2 SQIVND (reference sequence). The CDR3 length is 15 residues. The CDR3 bases are TGTGCCAGTAGTCCCCGACAGACAATGAACACTGAAGCTTTCTTT. Translation: CASSPRQTMNTEAFF. Full variable domain (rest looked up from reference TRBV19 and TRBJ1-1): DGGITQSPKYLFRKEGQNVTLSCEQNLNHDAMYWYRQDPGQGLRLIYYSQIVNDFQKGDIAEGYSVSREKKESFPLTVTSAQKNPTAFYLCASSPRQTMNTEAFFGQGTRLTVV.